Sequencing of this TCR beta chain was carried out in a study of regulatory dendritic cells for organ transplantation. This clone showed up just once. The antigen remains undetermined. Its ends do not fully match the called genes, so a read error is possible. Overall study results and limits: Memory T cells were less diverse than naive, with memory CD8+ most oligoclonal.

The CDR3 has 12 residues. Germline V gives CDR1 SEHNR, CDR2 FQNEAQ (reference sequence). Clones were sequenced by immunoSEQ multiplex PCR, and TCRdb holds only the in-frame ones, with some missing. The sample contains fewer than 40,000 clones, approximately 90% of which appear only once. The sample was naive CD8+ T cells from blood. Subset described: CD45RA+ naive T cells. V gene TRBV7-9 combines with J gene TRBJ2-7, with no clear D. The source is a human donor in good health. The CDR3 DNA reads TGTGCCAGCAGCTTAGGGCCCAGAGAACAGAACTTC. Protein product: CASSLGPREQNF.